The rows below give T cell receptor delta chains drawn from one sample of a study of γδ T cells in repeated Plasmodium falciparum infection. TCRdb reran clone calling via CATT on the multiplex PCR reads. The table lists about 50,000 delta-chain clones, roughly 1.9% of them singletons. Sequencing input: gamma-delta T cells from blood. The receptors were sampled from a pool of human donors (malaria-infected and uninfected, not separated). Both conserved end residues are part of each CDR3. The D gene is left open where the match is weak. Expanded clones get a size class; other rows say once, few or many, or leave the size out.

j_call clone_size d_call v_call cdr3_aa cdr3_nt
TRDJ1 many TRDD2 TRDV3 CASQGHPSYRPPGKYTDKLIF TGTGCCTCTCAAGGACACCCTTCCTATCGGCCGCCTGGGAAGTACACCGATAAACTCATCTTT
TRDJ1 many . TRDV1 CALGEHSPSSYLISYWGGTDKLIF TGTGCTCTTGGGGAACATTCCCCGTCTTCCTACCTTATCTCGTACTGGGGGGGAACCGATAAACTCATCTTT
TRDJ1 medium-sized . TRDV1 CALGQKKEGAGTREGLIF TGTGCTCTTGGGCAAAAAAAGGAAGGGGCGGGTACGCGAGAAGGACTCATCTTT
TRDJ1 many . TRDV1 CALGDLTFLVVGGDSLVPDLLGTDKLIF TGTGCTCTTGGGGACCTAACTTTCCTAGTTGTAGGGGGGGACTCGCTTGTACCGGATCTCCTGGGGACCGATAAACTCATCTTT
TRDJ1 medium-sized TRDD3 TRDV2 CACDTLGLGENVWTDKLIF TGTGCCTGTGACACCCTAGGACTGGGGGAGAACGTTTGGACCGATAAACTCATCTTT
TRDJ1 many . TRDV1 CALGELYTDKLIF TGTGCTCTTGGGGAACTGTACACCGATAAACTCATCTTT
TRDJ1 many TRDD3 TRDV1 CALGEVLGEHHKGKLIF TGTGCTCTTGGGGAAGTACTGGGGGAGCACCATAAGGGTAAACTCATCTTT
TRDJ1 many TRDD3 TRDV1 CALGELLRTGGFTDKLIF TGTGCTCTTGGGGAACTATTACGGACTGGGGGATTTACCGATAAACTCATCTTT
TRDJ1 medium-sized TRDD3 TRDV1 CALGVARGWGIRILYTDKLIF TGTGCTCTTGGAGTTGCCAGAGGCTGGGGGATACGAATCCTATACACCGATAAACTCATCTTT
TRDJ1 medium-sized . TRDV1 CALGALPVLGPDKLIF TGTGCTCTTGGGGCGCTCCCGGTACTGGGACCCGATAAACTCATCTTT
TRDJ1 many TRDD3 TRDV1 CALGEIGGYFSGRRYKLIF TGTGCTCTTGGGGAGATAGGGGGATACTTTTCGGGTCGCCGATATAAACTCATCTTT
TRDJ1 many . TRAV29/DV5 CAASGSDLPKGSDKLIF TGTGCAGCAAGCGGTAGCGACCTTCCGAAGGGCTCCGATAAACTCATCTTT
TRDJ1 medium-sized TRDD3 TRAV38-2/DV8 CAYRSAGPYWGMDELIF TGTGCTTATAGGAGCGCGGGACCGTACTGGGGGATGGACGAACTCATCTTT
TRDJ1 medium-sized TRDD3 TRDV1 CALGWGNTLQYTDKLIF TGTGCTCTTGGCTGGGGGAACACCCTTCAGTACACCGATAAACTCATCTTT
TRDJ1 medium-sized TRDD3 TRDV2 CACDTDHWGDLAYTDKLIF TGTGCCTGTGACACCGATCACTGGGGGGATCTGGCGTACACCGATAAACTCATCTTT
TRDJ1 medium-sized . TRAV38-2/DV8 CAYRGTGMIPDKLIF TGTGCTTATAGGGGGACGGGGATGATTCCCGATAAACTCATCTTT
TRDJ1 many . TRDV1 CALGELVDDLGMGTDKLIF TGTGCTCTTGGGGAACTAGTGGACGACCTGGGGATGGGGACCGATAAACTCATCTTT
TRDJ1 medium-sized TRDD3 TRDV3 CAYTRRGIRNRYTDKLIF TGTGCCTACACAAGGCGGGGGATAAGAAACAGGTACACCGATAAACTCATCTTT
TRDJ2 many TRDD3 TRDV2 CACDTVTGGYDALEVEAQLFF TGTGCCTGTGACACCGTGACTGGGGGATACGACGCCCTAGAGGTGGAAGCACAACTCTTCTTT
TRDJ1 many TRDD3 TRDV1 CALGDLRPSLYWGIPRYTDKLIF TGTGCTCTTGGGGACCTCAGGCCTTCCCTGTACTGGGGGATACCCCGGTACACCGATAAACTCATCTTT
TRDJ1 many TRDD3 TRDV1 CALGEPFLPKYWGIRLNKLIF TGTGCTCTTGGGGAACCTTTCCTACCCAAATACTGGGGGATACGCCTCAATAAACTCATCTTT
TRDJ1 medium-sized TRDD3 TRDV2 CACDPLSTVVGDTRNTDKLIF TGTGCCTGTGACCCCTTAAGTACCGTGGTGGGGGATACCCGAAACACCGATAAACTCATCTTT
TRDJ1 many TRDD3 TRDV2 CACDPLILGDTRYTDKLIF TGTGCCTGTGATCCCCTCATACTGGGGGATACCCGGTACACCGATAAACTCATCTTT
TRDJ1 many TRDD2 TRDV2 CACDPLPTKITTGDKLIF TGTGCCTGTGACCCTCTTCCTACAAAGATCACGACAGGCGATAAACTCATCTTT
TRDJ1 many TRDD3 TRDV1 CALGELGSLPRRYWGIKSDKLIF TGTGCTCTTGGGGAACTGGGCAGCCTTCCTAGACGGTACTGGGGGATAAAGAGCGATAAACTCATCTTT
TRDJ1 many TRDD3 TRDV3 CAFNELISPTGGHHLYTDKLIF TGTGCCTTTAATGAATTAATATCCCCCACTGGGGGACACCATTTGTACACCGATAAACTCATCTTT
TRDJ1 medium-sized . TRDV3 CACSLPPTILRSSGELIF TGTGCCTGCTCCCTTCCGCCGACGATACTGAGGTCTAGTGGGGAACTCATCTTT
TRDJ1 many TRDD3 TRDV2 CACDILLGDSRTPRTDKLIF TGTGCCTGTGACATCCTACTGGGGGATAGCCGAACCCCACGCACCGATAAACTCATCTTT
TRDJ1 many . TRDV1 CALGGWTLADDKLIF TGTGCTCTTGGGGGCTGGACCCTCGCTGACGATAAACTCATCTTT
TRDJ1 many TRDD3 TRDV1 CALGERLTRRGIRWTDKLIF TGTGCTCTTGGGGAGAGGCTTACTAGGCGGGGGATACGGTGGACCGATAAACTCATCTTT
TRDJ1 many TRDD3 TRDV1 CALGERVCHARRGILLLYTDKLIF TGTGCTCTTGGGGAACGGGTCTGTCATGCTCGTAGGGGGATACTTCTTTTGTACACCGATAAACTCATCTTT
TRDJ1 . . TRDV1 CALQTGTTFHTDKLIF TGTGCTCTTCAGACTGGGACTACATTTCACACCGATAAACTCATCTTT
TRDJ1 many . TRDV1 CALGEWRGRPYTDKLIF TGTGCTCTTGGGGAATGGAGAGGGAGACCGTACACCGATAAACTCATCTTT